One sample yielded the 26 T cell receptor beta chains listed below, sequenced in a study of a mutant IDH1 vaccine in newly diagnosed glioma (dated by TCRdb to 2020 to 2023). Libraries were prepared through the immunoSEQ multiplex PCR assay. Here the immuneACCESS table is served through TCRdb, limited to in-frame sequences with V and J called. Missing clones are a known gap in these copies; in checked studies unresolved V genes cover under half, and the rest lacks a known reason. The sample table lists roughly 16,000 clones, roughly 80% of them with a count of one. About 9% of the sample is in the top ten clones. In the paper's terms, the time point label means: baseline, week 1 (first vaccination visit). The treatment or condition label, as the study defines it: pre-vaccination baseline after standard-of-care therapy. The sample consisted of PBMCs, taken from a glioma patient treated with radiotherapy, temozolomide or both. The receptors were gathered from a man between 35 and 55 years old with glioma.

A single count supports this clone. The chain has TRBV7-9 and TRBJ1-1; 8 nucleotides align to TRBD1. The germline CDR1 and CDR2 sequences are SEHNR and FQNEAQ (reference sequence). CDR3 length equals 11 residues. The J segment lost 9 bases and the V segment lost 4 bases, leaving 1 base of the junction unmatched. The CDR3 region is CASSWTGKAFF. In DNA, the CDR3 is TGTGCCAGCAGCTGGACAGGGAAAGCTTTCTTT.

The V and J genes are TRBV30 and TRBJ2-5; D is unclear. Trimming removed 3 bases from V and 1 base from J, with 9 bases in between. CDR3 length: 13 amino acids. Germline V gives CDR1 GTSNPN, CDR2 SVGIG (reference sequence). CDR3 sequence reads: CAWRFGGQETQYF. The CDR3 DNA follows: TGTGCCTGGAGGTTCGGTGGCCAAGAGACCCAGTACTTC.

V and J are TRBV4-3 and TRBJ2-4; 9 bases fit TRBD2. Trimming cost V 1 base and J 6 bases; bases outside gene matches: 7. Per the germline V gene, CDR1 is LGHNA and CDR2 is YSLEER. CDR3 size: 16 residues. CDR3 nucleotides: TGCGCCAGCAGCCAAGTGGCTAGCGGGAACCTAAACATTCAGTACTTC. It encodes CASSQVASGNLNIQYF.

The rearrangement joins TRBV10-3 to TRBJ1-5, with D possibly matching TRBD1 (5 bases). This CDR3 has 12 amino acids. Trimming shortened V by 6 bases and J by 2 bases, and 5 bases separated the two germline ends. Germline CDR1 is ENHRY and CDR2 is SYGVKD. CDR3 nucleotides: TGTGCCATCAGCAGGGGCAATCAGCCCCAGCATTTT. This translates into CAISRGNQPQHF.

CDR3 in amino acids: CASSDRGVDTEAFF. The CDR3 nucleotides are TGTGCCAGCAGTGATCGGGGAGTCGACACTGAAGCTTTCTTT. The rearrangement uses TRBV25-1 and TRBJ1-1; D remains unclear. The CDR3 runs to 14 residues. Trimming shortened V by 3 bases and J by 3 bases, and 11 bases separated the two germline ends. The germline gives CDR1 MGHDK, CDR2 SYGVNS. Filled out from reference TRBV25-1 and TRBJ1-1, the complete variable domain reads EADIYQTPRYLVIGTGKKITLECSQTMGHDKMYWYQQDPGMELHLIHYSYGVNSTEKGDLSSESTVSRIRTEHFPLTLESARPSHTSQYLCASSDRGVDTEAFFGQGTRLTVV.

About this clone: The conserved phenylalanine or tryptophan normally closing the CDR3 is absent here, so this likely arose from a read error. The V and J genes are TRBV7-2 and TRBJ2-7; 9 bases align to TRBD2. Germline V CDR1 and CDR2: SGHTA, FQGNSA. The V and J ends lost 6 bases and 4 bases, in that order; junction bases with no gene match: 7. This CDR3 is built from 14 residues. CDR3 in amino acids: CASSPGLAGYEQYL. CDR3 in DNA: TGTGCCAGCAGTCCGGGACTAGCAGGATACGAGCAGTACCTC.

This clone was detected only a few times. This chain connects TRBV5-4 to TRBJ1-1, with no clear D. This CDR3 is 12 amino acids long. CDR1 and CDR2 from the germline V gene are SGHNT and YYREEE (reference sequence). V lost 1 base and J 1 base, leaving 2 bases between the germline ends. The CDR3 DNA is TGTGCCAGCAGCTTGAGGAACACTGAAGCTTTCTTT. This gives the protein CASSLRNTEAFF.

The V call is TRBV29-1, the J call TRBJ1-3; unclear D gene. The CDR3 runs to 12 residues. Germline loops: CDR1 SQVTM, CDR2 ANQGSEA. V shed 7 bases and J shed 0 bases, with 7 bases lying between them. As DNA, the CDR3 is TGCAGCGGTCAGACCTCTGGAAACACCATATATTTT. It is translated as CSGQTSGNTIYF.

The genes are TRBV19 and TRBJ1-6; weak D call: TRBD1 (5 bases). CDR3 length: 16 residues. V was cut by 5 bases and J by 7 bases, with 18 bases left in between. In germline, CDR1 is LNHDA, CDR2 SQIVND (reference sequence). The CDR3 is CASSPPGREGNSPLHF. DNA for the CDR3: TGTGCCAGTAGTCCGCCCGGCAGGGAAGGCAATTCACCCCTCCACTTT.

The chain joins TRBV19 to TRBJ2-5, with D perhaps TRBD1 or TRBD2 (6 bases each). Germline V lookup: CDR1 LNHDA, CDR2 SQIVND (reference sequence). V gave up 6 bases and J gave up 1 base, with 21 bases separating them. The CDR3 length is 17 residues. The CDR3 bases are TGTGCCAGTAGCAAATCGGGGGCAGGAGCTTTCCAAGAGACCCAGTACTTC. It specifies CASSKSGAGAFQETQYF.

The chain links TRBV14 to TRBJ1-1, with D hard to call. This CDR3 has 14 amino acids. The ends were cut back, 6 bases at V and 2 bases at J, with 13 bases in the middle. CDR1 and CDR2 from the germline V gene are SGHDN and FVKESK. The CDR3 coding sequence is TGTGCCAGCAGGCCTCAACTGCCAAACACTGAAGCTTTCTTT. Its protein is CASRPQLPNTEAFF.

The CDR3: CASSSKRSNTGELFF. The CDR3 DNA sequence: TGTGCCAGCAGCTCTAAACGTTCGAACACCGGGGAGCTGTTTTTT. The chain has TRBV5-4 and TRBJ2-2; unclear D gene. Trimming cost V 3 bases and J 0 bases, with 9 bases left between them. There are 15 residues in the CDR3. CDR1 and CDR2 from the germline V gene are SGHNT and YYREEE (reference sequence).

This rearrangement joins TRBV6-4 to TRBJ2-3; D gene ambiguous. This CDR3 region has 15 residues. The germline V gene has CDR1 MRHNA and CDR2 SNTAGT. Trimming cost V 6 bases and J 4 bases, with 17 bases left between them. Here the CDR3 reads CASSSFRVSPDTQYF. In DNA form, the CDR3 reads TGTGCCAGCAGCTCTTTCCGGGTCTCCCCAGATACGCAGTATTTT.

The rearrangement uses TRBV7-2 and TRBJ2-3; D possibly corresponds to TRBD2 (6 bases). The CDR3 is made up of 15 amino acids. Germline V gene sequence: CDR1 SGHTA, CDR2 FQGNSA. V was pared by 6 bases and J by 0 bases, with 13 bases between. CDR3 residues: CASSGTSTSTDTQYF. The CDR3 DNA reads as TGTGCCAGCAGTGGTACTAGCACGAGCACAGATACGCAGTATTTT.

The chain combines TRBV6-5 with TRBJ2-5, with 9 bases that match TRBD1. The better agreement between TRBJ2-7 and the DNA end casts doubt on the J call. Germline V gene sequence: CDR1 MNHEY, CDR2 SVGAGI. The CDR3 extends over 16 amino acids. CDR3 residues: CASSFGGTGTSYEQYF. The CDR3 bases are TGTGCCAGCAGTTTTGGCGGGACAGGGACCAGTTACGAGCAGTACTTC.

J is TRBJ2-7 and V is TRBV4-2, with a possible D match to TRBD2 (6 bases). The CDR3 loop spans 15 amino acids. V was shortened by 8 bases and J by 5 bases, with 22 bases between the two germline ends. In germline, CDR1 is LGHNA, CDR2 YNFKEQ. The CDR3 region is CASSRLTGGGNEQYF. The CDR3 bases are TGTGCCAGCTCCCGCCTTACCGGAGGAGGGAACGAGCAGTACTTC.

This clone was seen only a few times. The rearrangement links TRBV6-1 to TRBJ2-7; D uncertain. V lost 7 bases to trimming and J lost 0 bases, with 10 bases between them. Per the germline V gene, CDR1 is MNHNS and CDR2 is SASEGT. The CDR3 length is 13 residues. The CDR3 region is CASINGASYEQYF. The CDR3 DNA reads as TGTGCCAGCATTAACGGTGCCTCCTACGAGCAGTACTTC.

The rearrangement links TRBV7-8 to TRBJ2-1, with 10 bases that match TRBD1. CDR1 and CDR2 (germline): SGHVS, FQNEAQ. Losses at the gene ends were 4 bases for V and 5 bases for J; bases not matched to a gene: 5. The CDR3 loop spans 15 amino acids. CDR3 DNA sequence: TGTGCCAGCAGCTCGGGACAGGGGTCCCACAATGAGCAGTTCTTC. Amino acid sequence: CASSSGQGSHNEQFF.

This clone was counted a few times. The V gene is TRBV28, the J gene TRBJ1-1, with 7 bases fitting TRBD1. The CDR3 spans 14 residues. From germline, CDR1 is MDHEN and CDR2 SYDVKM. The V gene end was trimmed by 5 bases and the J gene end by 6 bases; junction bases not matched to a gene: 9. CDR3 DNA sequence: TGTGCCAGCAGTCTCCCACAGGGGAGCGCTGAAGCTTTCTTT. It translates to CASSLPQGSAEAFF.

V is TRBV18 and J is TRBJ2-3, with D maybe TRBD2 (5 bases). Looked up from germline, CDR1 is KGHSH and CDR2 is LQKENI. With 5 bases removed from V and 8 bases from J, the gap between germline ends came to 11 bases. This CDR3 is built from 12 residues. The CDR3 region has the DNA TGTGCCAGCTCAATCTGGGCGGGTACGCAGTATTTT. As protein: CASSIWAGTQYF.

The J gene is TRBJ2-2, the V gene TRBV6-1, with D possibly TRBD2 on 6 matching bases. The germline CDR1 and CDR2 sequences are MNHNS and SASEGT. CDR3 length: 13 residues. V lost 3 bases and J 7 bases, leaving 9 bases between the germline ends. CDR3 residues: CASSDREDGELFF. The DNA of the CDR3 is TGTGCCAGCAGTGACAGGGAGGACGGGGAGCTGTTTTTT.

This sequence joins TRBV7-2 and TRBJ2-6; D gene ambiguous. Germline V gene lookup returns CDR1 SGHTA and CDR2 FQGNSA. This CDR3 has 15 residues. The V and J ends lost 8 bases and 0 bases respectively, with 11 bases between them. CDR3 DNA: TGTGCCAGCGAATCGGGTTTCTCTGGGGCCAACGTCCTGACTTTC. This translates into CASESGFSGANVLTF.

The gene calls are TRBV7-2 and TRBJ2-3; TRBD2 aligns across 11 bases. Unmatched junction bases numbered 8, after V lost 6 bases and J lost 0 bases. The length of the CDR3 is 17 residues. Germline V gives CDR1 SGHTA, CDR2 FQGNSA. In DNA form, the CDR3 reads TGTGCCAGCAGGCCCCTAGCGGGAGGCACTAGCACAGATACGCAGTATTTT. It codes for CASRPLAGGTSTDTQYF.

This clone was observed a few times. This chain links TRBV5-1 with TRBJ1-1; D perhaps matches TRBD1 (6 bases). The CDR3 consists of 15 residues. CDR1 and CDR2 from the germline V gene are SGHRS and YFSETQ. Trimming removed 6 bases from V and 0 bases from J, with 15 bases in between. CDR3 loop: CASILGTGLNTEAFF. In DNA, the CDR3 is TGCGCCAGCATCCTTGGAACAGGGCTGAACACTGAAGCTTTCTTT.

V is TRBV9 and J is TRBJ2-7; D remains unclear. This CDR3 comprises 8 residues. The germline V gene has CDR1 SGDLS and CDR2 YYNGEE. DNA for the CDR3: TGTGCTATCTACGAGCAGTACGTC. This encodes CAIYEQYV.

The chain uses TRBV5-1 and TRBJ2-5; TRBD2 aligns across 7 bases. Germline V gives CDR1 SGHRS, CDR2 YFSETQ. Trimming at V came to 3 bases and at J to 3 bases, leaving 11 bases not matched to a gene. The CDR3 extends over 16 amino acids. CDR3 amino acids: CASSSARTRQEETQYF. The CDR3 bases are TGCGCCAGCAGCTCGGCCAGGACTAGGCAGGAAGAGACCCAGTACTTC.